The 32 T cell receptor beta chains below come from one sample, sequenced in a study of blood T cell repertoires in COVID-19 (dated by TCRdb to 2020 to 2022). Library generation was performed with the immunoSEQ multiplex PCR assay. TCRdb carries this immuneACCESS record with in-frame sequences only. Its versions omit some clonotypes, under half of them owing to an unresolved V gene in the studies checked, with the rest unexplained. For this sample there are some 100,000 clones; more than 85% appear just once. The ten biggest clones cover less than 8.5% of the sample. Sequencing was performed on peripheral blood. The receptor source for this set is a man aged 25-45 years in a cohort sampled during active COVID-19.

This rearrangement joins TRBV13 to TRBJ1-2; unclear D gene. The CDR3 is made up of 15 amino acids. Germline CDR1 is PRHDT and CDR2 is FYEKMQ (reference sequence). Trimming shortened V by 0 bases and J by 5 bases, and 13 bases separated the two germline ends. In DNA, the CDR3 is TGTGCCAGCAGCTTAGGCCGTAGCGGACTATATGGCTACACCTTC. The encoded protein is CASSLGRSGLYGYTF.

The V and J genes are TRBV29-1 and TRBJ1-1; no reliable D call. This CDR3 is 11 amino acids long. CDR1 SQVTM and CDR2 ANQGSEA come from the germline V gene. V lost 5 bases to trimming and J lost 2 bases, with 6 bases between them. Here the CDR3 DNA reads TGCAGCGTTTCAAAAAACACTGAAGCTTTCTTT. Translating gives CSVSKNTEAFF.

As DNA, the CDR3 is TGTGCCAGCAGCTTAGCGGGGGGGACCGGCGGGGAGCTGTTTTTT. Its protein is CASSLAGGTGGELFF. The rearrangement joins TRBV7-7 to TRBJ2-2; TRBD2 matches 7 bases. Losses at the gene ends were 0 bases for V and 7 bases for J; bases not matched to a gene: 5. This CDR3 is 15 amino acids long. The V gene's germline CDR1 is SSHAT and CDR2 FNYEAQ (reference sequence). Full variable domain (outside the CDR3, taken from reference TRBV7-7 and TRBJ2-2): GAGVSQSPRYKVTKRGQDVTLRCDPISSHATLYWYQQALGQGPEFLTYFNYEAQPDKSGLPSDRFSAERPEGSISTLTIQRTEQRDSAMYRCASSLAGGTGGELFFGEGSRLTVL.

CDR3 nucleotide sequence: TGTGCCAGCAGCTTACCGGCAGGGGGAGATTACTATAATTCACCCCTCCACTTT. Its translation: CASSLPAGGDYYNSPLHF. The chain uses TRBV7-9 and TRBJ1-6; 7 bases match TRBD1. The germline CDR1 and CDR2 sequences are SEHNR and FQNEAQ (reference sequence). V was pared by 2 bases and J by 3 bases, with 10 bases of the junction left unmatched. The length of the CDR3 is 18 residues. The full variable domain, completed using reference TRBV7-9 and TRBJ1-6, is DTGVSQNPRHKITKRGQNVTFRCDPISEHNRLYWYRQTLGQGPEFLTYFQNEAQLEKSRLLSDRFSAERPKGSFSTLEIQRTEQGDSAMYLCASSLPAGGDYYNSPLHFGNGTRLTVT.

V and J are TRBV5-4 and TRBJ1-6; D is undetermined. Germline V lookup: CDR1 SGHNT, CDR2 YYREEE (reference sequence). CDR3 size: 15 residues. V was clipped by 1 base and J by 5 bases, with 10 bases between them. The CDR3 sequence: CASSLLQSNNSPLHF. The CDR3 DNA reads TGTGCCAGCAGCTTGTTACAGAGTAATAATTCACCCCTCCACTTT. The complete variable domain, with remaining parts taken from reference TRBV5-4 and TRBJ1-6, reads ETGVTQSPTHLIKTRGQQVTLRCSSQSGHNTVSWYQQALGQGPQFIFQYYREEENGRGNFPPRFSGLQFPNYSSELNVNALELDDSALYLCASSLLQSNNSPLHFGNGTRLTVT.

This clone was observed a few times. CDR3 loop: CASSPPRGLAGPHEQYF. The DNA of the CDR3 is TGTGCCAGCAGCCCCCCGCGCGGGCTAGCGGGTCCCCACGAGCAGTACTTC. This chain uses TRBV7-2 with TRBJ2-7; TRBD2 aligns across 8 bases. Germline assignment: CDR1 SGHTA and CDR2 FQGNSA. The CDR3 length is 17 residues. Trimming took 5 bases from V and 5 from J; bases not matched to a gene: 17.

The chain links TRBV5-4 to TRBJ2-5, with 11 bases identical to TRBD2. The ends lost 0 bases at V and 5 bases at J; junction bases unmatched: 9. CDR3 length: 17 residues. The germline V gene has CDR1 SGHNT and CDR2 YYREEE (reference sequence). In DNA, the CDR3 is TGTGCCAGCAGCTTGGCCCTAGCGGGGGGAAGTGGGGAGACCCAGTACTTC. This translates into CASSLALAGGSGETQYF.

The rearrangement uses TRBV5-4 and TRBJ2-3; TRBD2 agrees at 9 bases. Losses at the gene ends were 4 bases for V and 8 bases for J; bases not matched to a gene: 20. The CDR3 has 18 amino acids. In germline, CDR1 is SGHNT, CDR2 YYREEE (reference sequence). CDR3 residues: CASSPTLWTSVGPGTQYF. CDR3 DNA sequence: TGTGCCAGCAGCCCTACACTATGGACTAGCGTGGGACCCGGTACGCAGTATTTT.

This clone was detected only once. The chain uses TRBV12-3 or TRBV12-4 and TRBJ2-2; D is uncertain. Trimming pared 8 bases from V and 6 bases from J, leaving 13 bases between. This CDR3 has 13 amino acids. CDR3 sequence (DNA): TGTGCCAGCTCGGATCGCGGAGCCGGGGAGCTGTTTTTT. It yields the protein CASSDRGAGELFF.

The V call is TRBV9, the J call TRBJ2-7, with 7 bases matching TRBD1. V was pared by 3 bases and J by 3 bases, with 6 bases of the junction left unmatched. The CDR3 sequence is 14 residues long. CDR1 is SGDLS and CDR2 is YYNGEE in the germline V gene. For the CDR3, the DNA is TGTGCCAGCAGCGCACGGACAGGCGACTACGAGCAGTACTTC. Its translation is CASSARTGDYEQYF.

V and J are TRBV4-3 and TRBJ1-2; D remains unclear. Trimming pared 2 bases from V and 0 bases from J, leaving 7 bases between. The CDR3 has 14 residues. Germline-derived CDR1 and CDR2 are LGHNA and YSLEER. The CDR3 loop is CASSQIGANYGYTF. The CDR3 DNA reads TGCGCCAGCAGCCAAATCGGTGCTAACTATGGCTACACCTTC.

The chain joins TRBV20-1 to TRBJ2-5, with D possibly being TRBD2 (6 bases). V was shortened by 8 bases and J by 2 bases, with 9 bases between the two germline ends. The CDR3 sequence is 11 residues long. Germline values: CDR1 DFQATT, CDR2 SNEGSKA (reference sequence). CDR3 coding DNA: TGCAGTCTTCGGGGGCAAGAGACCCAGTACTTC. Amino acids: CSLRGQETQYF.

The chain employs TRBV5-4 and TRBJ2-3, with D uncertain. Between the trimmed V and J ends, which lost 4 bases and 4 bases, there was a span of 13 bases. The CDR3 spans 14 residues. The V gene's germline CDR1 is SGHNT and CDR2 YYREEE (reference sequence). The CDR3 loop is CASSKDKLADTQYF. The DNA of the CDR3 is TGTGCCAGCAGCAAAGACAAGCTCGCAGATACGCAGTATTTT.

The chain joins TRBV29-1 to TRBJ2-2, with TRBD2 identical over 7 bases. This CDR3 comprises 13 residues. Germline loops: CDR1 SQVTM, CDR2 ANQGSEA. V shed 6 bases and J 4 bases; nucleotides not matched to a gene: 5. CDR3 loop: CSVTSTSTGELFF. In nucleotides, the CDR3 is TGCAGCGTGACTAGCACATCCACCGGGGAGCTGTTTTTT.

The V and J genes are TRBV7-9 and TRBJ2-2, with D unresolved. The CDR3 spans 14 residues. The V and J ends lost 8 bases and 0 bases respectively, with 10 bases between them. CDR1 is SEHNR, CDR2 FQNEAQ, per germline (reference sequence). The CDR3 is CASLVYPNTGELFF. The CDR3 DNA follows: TGTGCCAGCCTGGTCTATCCGAACACCGGGGAGCTGTTTTTT.

This chain connects TRBV7-9 to TRBJ1-2; D not resolved. Germline lookup yields CDR1 SEHNR and CDR2 FQNEAQ (reference sequence). The CDR3 consists of 13 residues. Trimming took off 1 base at V and 6 bases at J, with 9 bases between the two ends. The CDR3 reads CASSLVDTNGYTF. The CDR3 region has the DNA TGTGCCAGCAGCTTAGTTGACACGAATGGCTACACCTTC. Full variable domain (missing parts from reference TRBV7-9 and TRBJ1-2): DTGVSQNPRHKITKRGQNVTFRCDPISEHNRLYWYRQTLGQGPEFLTYFQNEAQLEKSRLLSDRFSAERPKGSFSTLEIQRTEQGDSAMYLCASSLVDTNGYTFGSGTRLTVV.

The rearrangement joins TRBV13 to TRBJ2-7; 9 bases align to TRBD1. V lost 5 bases and J lost 6; bases outside the gene matches: 5. The CDR3 is 13 residues long. Germline CDR1 PRHDT, CDR2 FYEKMQ (reference sequence). CDR3 coding DNA: TGTGCCAGCAGCCCGACAGGGGGTACCGAGCAGTACTTC. Protein sequence: CASSPTGGTEQYF. Variable domain in full (rest from reference TRBV13 and TRBJ2-7): AAGVIQSPRHLIKEKRETATLKCYPIPRHDTVYWYQQGPGQDPQFLISFYEKMQSDKGSIPDRFSAQQFSDYHSELNMSSLELGDSALYFCASSPTGGTEQYFGPGTRLTVT.

V and J are TRBV10-3 and TRBJ2-7; TRBD1 agrees at 12 bases. The V segment lost 2 bases and the J segment 4 bases; nucleotides outside the gene matches: 15. Germline V gene sequence: CDR1 ENHRY, CDR2 SYGVKD. CDR3 length: 19 amino acids. Here the CDR3 reads CAISEPYNSRDRGPYEQYF. DNA for the CDR3: TGTGCCATCAGTGAGCCCTACAACTCCCGGGACAGGGGGCCTTACGAGCAGTACTTC.

V usage is TRBV7-8 and J usage is TRBJ2-2, with D possibly being TRBD1 (6 bases). From germline, CDR1 is SGHVS and CDR2 FQNEAQ. There are 14 residues in the CDR3. V dropped 5 bases and J dropped 5 bases, with 12 bases sitting between them. The CDR3 DNA follows: TGTGCCAGCAGCCCTCAGGGGTTTACCGGGGAGCTGTTTTTT. Translated, it gives CASSPQGFTGELFF.

This clone was observed a single time. V gene TRBV12-3 or TRBV12-4 combines with J gene TRBJ1-2; maybe TRBD1 (6 bases). The V gene lost 2 bases and the J gene lost 8 bases, with 6 bases spanning the gap. This CDR3 is 11 amino acids long. In nucleotides, the CDR3 is TGTGCCAGCAGTTTAACAGGGGGCTACACCTTC. It codes for CASSLTGGYTF.

The chain carries TRBV28 and TRBJ1-4, with D possibly matching TRBD1 (5 bases). V dropped 10 bases and J dropped 7 bases, with 16 bases sitting between them. The CDR3 spans 13 residues. Germline CDR1 reads MDHEN; CDR2 reads SYDVKM. In nucleotides, the CDR3 is TGTGCCACCTCAAAAGGGGTAGTTGAAAAACTGTTTTTT. This sequence encodes CATSKGVVEKLFF.

This chain uses TRBV7-2 with TRBJ2-5, with no clear D. The CDR3 runs 12 residues. The V gene lost 2 bases and the J gene lost 5 bases, with 6 bases spanning the gap. In germline, CDR1 is SGHTA, CDR2 FQGNSA. The CDR3: CASSLTRETQYF. The CDR3 nucleotides are TGTGCCAGCAGCTTAACCCGGGAGACCCAGTACTTC.

The chain uses TRBV7-2 and TRBJ1-3, with D maybe TRBD1 (5 bases). V gave up 1 base and J gave up 0 bases, with 7 bases separating them. The CDR3 extends over 15 amino acids. Germline-derived CDR1 and CDR2 are SGHTA and FQGNSA. The chain's CDR3 is CASSLEGSSGNTIYF. CDR3 nucleotide sequence: TGTGCCAGCAGCTTAGAGGGGTCCTCTGGAAACACCATATATTTT.

The rearrangement links TRBV5-6 to TRBJ2-5; D ambiguous. The CDR3 extends over 11 amino acids. Germline V CDR1 and CDR2: SGHDT, YYEEEE. V dropped 4 bases and J dropped 3 bases, with 4 bases sitting between them. CDR3 coding DNA: TGTGCCAGCAGCACAGAAGAGACCCAGTACTTC. It translates to CASSTEETQYF.

In its sample, this clone was seen once. The chain carries TRBV7-9 and TRBJ2-3; 8 bases fit TRBD2. CDR1 is SEHNR, CDR2 FQNEAQ, per germline (reference sequence). The V segment lost 4 bases and the J segment 9 bases; nucleotides outside the gene matches: 15. The CDR3 consists of 16 residues. The CDR3 protein is CASSSPLLAGGQTQYF. The CDR3 bases are TGTGCCAGCAGCTCGCCCTTACTGGCGGGGGGCCAGACGCAGTATTTT.

This chain connects TRBV7-8 to TRBJ1-6; D gene unclear. Trimming removed 1 base at V and 7 bases at J, with 14 bases between. The length of the CDR3 is 16 residues. CDR1 and CDR2 from the germline V gene are SGHVS and FQNEAQ. DNA for the CDR3: TGTGCCAGCAGCTTAGACGTCCGCGGATCCAATTCACCCCTCCACTTT. Translated, it gives CASSLDVRGSNSPLHF.

The chain combines TRBV9 with TRBJ2-1, with 11 bases lining up with TRBD2. The V gene's germline CDR1 is SGDLS and CDR2 YYNGEE. The CDR3 spans 16 residues. Trimming cost V 0 bases and J 5 bases; bases outside gene matches: 4. CDR3 DNA: TGTGCCAGCAGCGTAGCCGGGACTAGCGGAAACAATGAGCAGTTCTTC. Its protein is CASSVAGTSGNNEQFF.

The chain uses TRBV28 and TRBJ1-1, with a weak D call TRBD1 (5 bases). Germline V gene data show CDR1 as MDHEN and CDR2 as SYDVKM. CDR3 length equals 15 residues. V lost 6 bases and J lost 6, with 20 bases in between. This chain's CDR3 is CASSRGTPLFAEAFF. CDR3 nucleotide sequence: TGTGCCAGCAGCCGCGGGACGCCCTTGTTCGCTGAAGCTTTCTTT.

This rearrangement joins TRBV5-4 to TRBJ1-6; 7 bases align to TRBD1. This CDR3 has 15 residues. CDR1 SGHNT and CDR2 YYREEE come from the germline V gene (reference sequence). V was pared by 0 bases and J by 9 bases, with 6 bases of the junction left unmatched. CDR3: CASSLGQGSSSPLHF. In nucleotides, the CDR3 is TGTGCCAGCAGCTTGGGACAGGGTAGCAGTTCACCCCTCCACTTT. Filled out from reference TRBV5-4 and TRBJ1-6, the complete variable domain reads ETGVTQSPTHLIKTRGQQVTLRCSSQSGHNTVSWYQQALGQGPQFIFQYYREEENGRGNFPPRFSGLQFPNYSSELNVNALELDDSALYLCASSLGQGSSSPLHFGNGTRLTVT.

V gene TRBV2 combines with J gene TRBJ2-3; 9 nucleotides match TRBD2. This CDR3 region has 14 residues. V dropped 7 bases and J dropped 1; count of bases not matched to a gene: 3. Per germline, CDR1 SNHLY and CDR2 FYNNEI. As DNA, the CDR3 is TGTGCCAGCACTAGCGGGGTTGGCACAGATACGCAGTATTTT. This gives the protein CASTSGVGTDTQYF.

The gene calls are TRBV19 and TRBJ1-1; perhaps TRBD1 as D (6 bases). The germline V and J ends were trimmed by 3 bases and 3 bases, with 14 bases remaining between them. The CDR3 is 15 amino acids. Germline V gene data show CDR1 as LNHDA and CDR2 as SQIVND (reference sequence). The CDR3 sequence: CASSITGKGDTEAFF. The DNA of the CDR3 is TGTGCCAGTAGTATTACAGGGAAGGGGGACACTGAAGCTTTCTTT.

The chain is built from TRBV7-6 and TRBJ2-5; TRBD2 agrees at 8 bases. The germline CDR1 and CDR2 sequences are SGHVS and FNYEAQ. Losses at the gene ends were 1 base for V and 3 bases for J; bases not matched to a gene: 7. CDR3 length: 16 residues. The CDR3 sequence: CASSLGGGLEEETQYF. As DNA, the CDR3 is TGTGCCAGCAGCTTAGGCGGGGGGCTGGAGGAAGAGACCCAGTACTTC. The full variable domain, in which reference TRBV7-6 and TRBJ2-5 provide the parts outside the CDR3, is GAGVSQSPRYKVTKRGQDVALRCDPISGHVSLYWYRQALGQGPEFLTYFNYEAQQDKSGLPNDRFSAERPEGSISTLTIQRTEQRDSAMYRCASSLGGGLEEETQYFGPGTRLLVL.